The T cell receptor beta chain described here comes from a study of blood T cell repertoires in COVID-19. Using immunoSEQ multiplex PCR, the repertoire was profiled, and TCRdb retains in-frame clones only, with some absent. This table has 250,000 to 300,000 clones, about 88% appearing once. J lost 8 bases, V lost 0 bases, and 10 bases had no gene match. CDR1 SGHVS and CDR2 FQNEAQ come from the germline V gene. This CDR3 has 17 amino acids. This clone appeared a single time. The sample comprised peripheral blood. V and J are TRBV7-8 and TRBJ2-1; 10 bases line up with TRBD1. The source is a woman in her sixties or seventies with acute or convalescent COVID-19. For the CDR3, the DNA is TGTGCCAGCAGCTTAGCGCTGAGGGACAGGGGTAACGATGAGCAGTTCTTC. This encodes CASSLALRDRGNDEQFF.